The sequence of this T cell receptor beta chain was determined in a study of T cells in Graves' hyperthyroidism and ophthalmopathy. The table lists this clonotype with many counts. The CDR3 regions of TCR beta were amplified from RNA transcripts. Researchers ran a first-round RT-PCR on the TCR CDR3 using the HTBI primer set. MiXCR, run by TCRdb on the multiplex PCR reads, gives a single entry per CDR3 protein. Of fewer than 400,000 distinct CDR3 sequences listed, just under 25% are singletons. Sequencing was performed on blood. This sequence originates from a man aged 50-60 years with Graves' hyperthyroidism.

The chain's CDR3 is CAWSRLNTGELFF. The CDR3 coding sequence is TGTGCCTGGAGTAGGCTGAACACCGGGGAGCTGTTTTTT. This chain joins TRBV30 and TRBJ2-2, with D unresolved. The CDR3 totals 13 residues. V was trimmed by 2 bases and J by 1 base, leaving 5 bases between them. Germline V gene data show CDR1 as GTSNPN and CDR2 as SVGIG (reference sequence).